The T cell receptor beta chain described here comes from a study of CD4+ T cells in melanoma. Here immunoSEQ multiplex PCR was the method, and the copy in TCRdb shows in-frame clones only, minus some. This table holds approximately 14,000 clones, 68% found once. The TCR sequence derives from a human donor with melanoma. The sequencing input was cells from a culture (not recorded whether cultured in vitro).

The CDR3 DNA reads as TGTGCCAGCAGCTTATACGGACGAGCGCCGAATTCACCCCTCCACTTT. It yields the protein CASSLYGRAPNSPLHF. The chain links TRBV7-2 to TRBJ1-6; no reliable D call. Germline lookup yields CDR1 SGHTA and CDR2 FQGNSA. Trimming removed 2 bases from V and 7 bases from J, with 15 bases in between. The CDR3 runs to 16 residues.